The present T cell receptor (beta chain) was sequenced within a study of blood T cell repertoires in COVID-19. The wider study: Acute-phase and convalescent COVID-19 samples originated in the United States, Italy and Spain. The cDNA or gDNA used as material had been derived from T cells, B-cell-depleted T cells, or PBMCs.

Authors' processing steps: The assay estimated nucleated cells by amplifying reference gene primers. Sequenced by immunoSEQ multiplex PCR; TCRdb stores in-frame clones only, minus some. The V and J calls and clone size are taken from that table; D and trimming were inferred from the DNA. This sample has 110,000 or so clones, with roughly 81% found just once. Germline assignment: CDR1 LGHNA and CDR2 YSLEER. This CDR3 contains 17 residues. V lost 4 bases to trimming and J lost 6 bases; unmatched junction nucleotides: 11. The sequenced material came from peripheral blood. This sequence was found in a human donor in a cohort sampled during active COVID-19. This chain uses TRBV4-3 with TRBJ1-3; 11 positions match TRBD1. The chain's CDR3 is CASSLHARTGGENTIYF. The CDR3 DNA reads as TGCGCCAGCAGCCTCCACGCCAGGACAGGGGGCGAAAACACCATATATTTT.